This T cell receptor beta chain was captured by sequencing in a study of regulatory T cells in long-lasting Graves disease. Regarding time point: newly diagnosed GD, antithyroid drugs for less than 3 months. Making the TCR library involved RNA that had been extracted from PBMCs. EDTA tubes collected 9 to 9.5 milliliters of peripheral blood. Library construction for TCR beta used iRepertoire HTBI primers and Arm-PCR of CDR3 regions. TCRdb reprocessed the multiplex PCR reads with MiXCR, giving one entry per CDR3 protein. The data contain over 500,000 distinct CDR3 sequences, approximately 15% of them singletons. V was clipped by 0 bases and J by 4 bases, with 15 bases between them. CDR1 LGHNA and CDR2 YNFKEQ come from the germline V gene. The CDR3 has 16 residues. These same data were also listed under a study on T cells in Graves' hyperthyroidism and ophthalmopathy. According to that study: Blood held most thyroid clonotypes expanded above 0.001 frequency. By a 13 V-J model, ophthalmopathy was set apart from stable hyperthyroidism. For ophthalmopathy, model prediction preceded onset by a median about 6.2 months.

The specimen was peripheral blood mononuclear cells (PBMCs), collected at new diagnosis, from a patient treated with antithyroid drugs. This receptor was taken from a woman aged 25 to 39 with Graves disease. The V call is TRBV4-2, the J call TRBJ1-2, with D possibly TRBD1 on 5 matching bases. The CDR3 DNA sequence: TGTGCCAGCAGCCAAGATCCGAAAGGGACCTCCTATGGCTACACCTTC. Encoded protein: CASSQDPKGTSYGYTF.